Following are 20 T cell receptor beta chains from one sample sequenced in a study of blood T cell repertoires in COVID-19. Clones were sequenced by immunoSEQ multiplex PCR, and TCRdb holds only the in-frame ones, with some missing. Of fewer than 400,000 clones in the sample, 89% were seen once. Sequences were obtained from PBMCs or T cells enriched from blood (not recorded which). Receptors originate from a man in his 60s who had recovered from COVID-19.

The chain carries TRBV6-4 and TRBJ2-3; TRBD2 matches at 13 bases. The J segment lost 2 bases and the V segment lost 6 bases, leaving 17 bases of the junction unmatched. Germline CDR1 MRHNA, CDR2 SNTAGT. CDR3 length: 20 residues. This chain's CDR3 is CASRTGQLPGTSGTTDTQYF. CDR3 DNA: TGTGCCAGCAGGACGGGGCAATTACCCGGGACTAGCGGGACCACAGATACGCAGTATTTT.

The chain links TRBV11-2 to TRBJ2-7; possible D gene TRBD1, 6 bases. Germline V lookup: CDR1 SGHAT, CDR2 FQNNGV. V lost 0 bases to trimming and J lost 2 bases, with 14 bases between them. The CDR3 runs to 16 residues. This chain's CDR3 is CASSLDRGRDTYEQYF. The CDR3 DNA is TGTGCCAGCAGCTTAGATCGGGGCAGGGACACCTACGAGCAGTACTTC.

This clone was counted only a few times. The chain links TRBV29-1 to TRBJ2-7; 7 nucleotides line up with TRBD1. This CDR3 is built from 14 residues. Germline CDR1 and CDR2: SQVTM and ANQGSEA. After removal of 6 bases from V and 2 bases from J, the junction contained 10 bases not matched to a gene. The CDR3 nucleotides are TGCAGCGTCCGTCATCGGGGACAGACCTACGAGCAGTACTTC. Translated, it gives CSVRHRGQTYEQYF.

The chain links TRBV19 to TRBJ1-4; no definite D call. Germline CDR1 is LNHDA and CDR2 is SQIVND (reference sequence). Trimming cost V 4 bases and J 7 bases, with 13 bases left between them. This CDR3 is built from 14 residues. The CDR3 region is CASSSNEGGEKLFF. The CDR3 DNA reads as TGTGCCAGTAGTAGCAACGAGGGAGGTGAAAAACTGTTTTTT.

The CDR3 reads CASSPHNSGNTIYF. CDR3 DNA sequence: TGTGCCAGCAGCCCCCACAACTCTGGAAACACCATATATTTT. The J gene is TRBJ1-3, the V gene TRBV7-2; D unclear. V lost 5 bases and J lost 0, with 8 bases in between. The CDR3 sequence is 14 residues long. Germline V gene data show CDR1 as SGHTA and CDR2 as FQGNSA.

The chain links TRBV14 to TRBJ1-2; perhaps TRBD1 as D (5 bases). The germline V gene has CDR1 SGHDN and CDR2 FVKESK. Trimming cost V 0 bases and J 2 bases, with 13 bases left between them. The CDR3 contains 16 residues. The DNA of the CDR3 is TGTGCCAGCAGCCAAGATGTCAGGGTACAAAACTATGGCTACACCTTC. Translating gives CASSQDVRVQNYGYTF.

The chain's CDR3 is CAIRDTYNSPLHF. CDR3 bases: TGTGCCATCAGGGACACCTATAATTCACCCCTCCACTTT. The rearrangement links TRBV10-3 to TRBJ1-6, with D maybe TRBD1 (5 bases). Trimming stripped 6 bases from V and 2 bases from J, with 5 bases between. Germline V gives CDR1 ENHRY, CDR2 SYGVKD. The CDR3 has 13 amino acids.

This chain links TRBV11-2 with TRBJ2-7, with 12 bases matching TRBD2. Looked up from germline, CDR1 is SGHAT and CDR2 is FQNNGV. V lost 1 base, J lost 4 bases, and 8 bases stayed unmatched. The CDR3 runs 17 residues. CDR3 DNA: TGTGCCAGCAGCTTAGTTGGACTAGCGGGACTCGGGTACGAGCAGTACTTC. Residues: CASSLVGLAGLGYEQYF.

The gene calls are TRBV4-1 and TRBJ2-3; TRBD1 might be the D (6 bases). The CDR3 sequence is 16 residues long. The germline V gene has CDR1 MGHRA and CDR2 YSYEKL. V lost 1 base to trimming and J lost 0 bases, with 11 bases between them. This chain's CDR3 is CASSQVVGASTDTQYF. In DNA form, the CDR3 reads TGCGCCAGCAGCCAAGTAGTGGGGGCCAGCACAGATACGCAGTATTTT.

The chain has TRBV10-3 and TRBJ1-5; TRBD1 matches 10 bases. This CDR3 contains 14 residues. Germline V gives CDR1 ENHRY, CDR2 SYGVKD. Trimming removed 5 bases from V and 7 bases from J; junction bases left unmatched: 5. As DNA, the CDR3 is TGTGCCATCAGTCGACAGGGGGCGGGCCAGCCCCAGCATTTT. It encodes CAISRQGAGQPQHF.

The rearrangement joins TRBV7-9 to TRBJ1-1, with D perhaps TRBD1 (5 bases). Trimming took 5 bases from V and 4 from J, leaving 17 bases between them. This CDR3 comprises 15 residues. Germline loops: CDR1 SEHNR, CDR2 FQNEAQ (reference sequence). The CDR3 reads CASSPSGGMSTEAFF. CDR3 bases: TGTGCCAGCAGCCCATCCGGGGGAATGAGCACTGAAGCTTTCTTT.

The chain couples TRBV6-5 to TRBJ2-7, with TRBD1 as a possible D gene (6 bases). Germline V gene sequence: CDR1 MNHEY, CDR2 SVGAGI. This CDR3 spans 15 amino acids. The germline V and J ends were trimmed by 0 bases and 4 bases, with 13 bases remaining between them. DNA for the CDR3: TGTGCCAGCAGTTACTCAGGGACAAGATATTACGAGCAGTACTTC. This gives the protein CASSYSGTRYYEQYF.

This clone has just one count. The CDR3 sequence: CAWDPLSGPSRGELFF. For the CDR3, the DNA is TGTGCCTGGGATCCTCTGTCAGGGCCATCCCGCGGGGAGCTGTTTTTT. V and J are TRBV30 and TRBJ2-2; D might be TRBD1 (5 bases). V was clipped by 5 bases and J by 7 bases, with 23 bases between them. Germline CDR1 reads GTSNPN; CDR2 reads SVGIG (reference sequence). The length of the CDR3 is 16 residues.

The chain joins TRBV5-4 to TRBJ1-4; TRBD1 aligns across 10 bases. V was pared by 5 bases and J by 7 bases, with 5 bases of the junction left unmatched. From germline, CDR1 is SGHNT and CDR2 YYREEE (reference sequence). The CDR3 covers 14 residues. The CDR3 DNA reads as TGTGCCAGCAGTTTACGGACAGGGGGTGAAAAACTGTTTTTT. Translation gives CASSLRTGGEKLFF.

This chain joins TRBV5-5 and TRBJ2-4; 8 nucleotides line up with TRBD1. Germline V CDR1 and CDR2: SGHKS, YYEKEE (reference sequence). This CDR3 contains 15 residues. The V and J ends lost 4 bases and 3 bases, in that order; junction bases with no gene match: 6. The CDR3: CASSGSGTGKNIQYF. CDR3 nucleotide sequence: TGTGCCAGCAGCGGATCCGGGACAGGCAAAAACATTCAGTACTTC.

This rearrangement joins TRBV2 to TRBJ2-7, with 8 bases that match TRBD1. From germline, CDR1 is SNHLY and CDR2 FYNNEI. J gave up 2 bases and V 6 bases, and 6 bases lay outside the gene matches. The CDR3 consists of 14 residues. CDR3 nucleotide sequence: TGTGCCAGCAGGGACGACAGGGGAACCTACGAGCAGTACTTC. Amino acids: CASRDDRGTYEQYF.

The chain carries TRBV29-1 and TRBJ2-7; D perhaps matches TRBD2 (5 bases). This CDR3 region has 14 residues. V was trimmed by 4 bases and J by 0 bases, leaving 13 bases between them. The germline CDR1 and CDR2 sequences are SQVTM and ANQGSEA. The CDR3, as DNA: TGCAGCGTTGGGACCGATACTAGCTCCTACGAGCAGTACTTC. Translation: CSVGTDTSSYEQYF.

The V and J genes are TRBV5-1 and TRBJ2-7; D ambiguous. The CDR3 totals 13 residues. Per the germline V gene, CDR1 is SGHRS and CDR2 is YFSETQ. V lost 1 base, J lost 3 bases, and 8 bases lay in between. As DNA, the CDR3 is TGCGCCAGCAGCTTGTTGGGCCACTACGAGCAGTACTTC. Protein sequence: CASSLLGHYEQYF.

This sequence joins TRBV27 and TRBJ1-6; D is possibly TRBD1 (5 bases). CDR3 size: 15 residues. Germline-derived CDR1 and CDR2 are MNHEY and SMNVEV (reference sequence). Between the trimmed V and J ends, which lost 2 bases and 9 bases, there was a span of 14 bases. In DNA, the CDR3 is TGTGCCAGCAGTTTAAAGTGGCAGGGCGCTTCACCCCTCCACTTT. Translating gives CASSLKWQGASPLHF.

The rearrangement links TRBV28 to TRBJ2-7, with D possibly being TRBD1 (5 bases). This CDR3 has 12 residues. The germline CDR1 and CDR2 sequences are MDHEN and SYDVKM. The ends were cut back, 6 bases at V and 5 bases at J, with 11 bases in the middle. CDR3 nucleotide sequence: TGTGCCAGCAGCCTGCCAGGGCACGAGCAGTACTTC. As protein: CASSLPGHEQYF.